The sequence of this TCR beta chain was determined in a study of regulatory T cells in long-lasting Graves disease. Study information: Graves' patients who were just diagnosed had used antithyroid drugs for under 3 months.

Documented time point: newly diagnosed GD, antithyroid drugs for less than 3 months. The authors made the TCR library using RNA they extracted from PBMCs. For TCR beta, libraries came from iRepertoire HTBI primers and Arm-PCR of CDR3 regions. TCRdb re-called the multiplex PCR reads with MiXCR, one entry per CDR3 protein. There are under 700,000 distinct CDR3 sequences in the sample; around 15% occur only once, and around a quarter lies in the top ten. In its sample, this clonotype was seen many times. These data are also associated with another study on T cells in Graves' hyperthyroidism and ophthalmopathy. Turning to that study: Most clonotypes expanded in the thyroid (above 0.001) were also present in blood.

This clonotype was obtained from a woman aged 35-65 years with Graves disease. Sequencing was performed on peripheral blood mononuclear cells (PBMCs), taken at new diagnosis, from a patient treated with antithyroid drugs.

CDR3 sequence (DNA): TGTGCCAGCAGCCAAGTCCGGGACAGGGGTTTCAATGAGCAGTTCTTC. Encoded protein: CASSQVRDRGFNEQFF. The rearrangement links TRBV3-1 to TRBJ2-1; 10 nucleotides line up with TRBD1. This CDR3 comprises 16 residues. Per germline, CDR1 LGHDT and CDR2 YNNKEL (reference sequence). V gave up 1 base and J gave up 6 bases; unmatched junction bases: 6.